A selection of T cell receptor beta chains follows, all from one sample in a study of technical replicates of blood from a few donors. The data were produced by immunoSEQ multiplex PCR, yet TCRdb's version contains in-frame clones alone and is incomplete. The table shows 65,000 to 85,000 clones, with 80% to 95% occurring only once. Source material: T cells isolated from PBMCs. These receptors all stem from a human donor in good health. CDR3s include the opening cysteine and the closing phenylalanine or tryptophan. The D gene is left open where the match is weak.

d_call: NA
j_call: TRBJ1-1
v_call: TRBV5-1
cdr3_aa: CASSLRHGKNTEAFF
cdr3_nt: TGCGCCAGCAGCTTAAGACACGGGAAGAACACTGAAGCTTTCTTT

d_call: TRBD2
j_call: TRBJ2-2
v_call: TRBV7-8
cdr3_aa: CASSNLSGSNTGELFF
cdr3_nt: TGTGCCAGCAGTAATCTTAGCGGGTCGAACACCGGGGAGCTGTTTTTT

d_call: TRBD1
j_call: TRBJ1-5
v_call: TRBV10-1
cdr3_aa: CASSIYFTGGKNQPQHF
cdr3_nt: TGCGCCAGCAGTATATACTTTACAGGGGGCAAGAATCAGCCCCAGCATTTT

d_call: NA
j_call: TRBJ2-3
v_call: TRBV5-6
cdr3_aa: CASSTLTGSRADTQYF
cdr3_nt: TGTGCCAGCAGCACGTTAACAGGGTCGAGGGCAGATACGCAGTATTTT

d_call: TRBD1
j_call: TRBJ1-1
v_call: TRBV7-9
cdr3_aa: CASSMGQGRTEAFF
cdr3_nt: TGTGCCAGCAGTATGGGACAGGGGCGAACTGAAGCTTTCTTT

d_call: TRBD2
j_call: TRBJ2-3
v_call: TRBV7-2
cdr3_aa: CASSPGLAGATDTQYF
cdr3_nt: TGTGCCAGCAGCCCGGGACTAGCGGGAGCCACAGATACGCAGTATTTT

d_call: NA
j_call: TRBJ1-2
v_call: TRBV7-8
cdr3_aa: CASSPLVGGVHYGYTF
cdr3_nt: TGTGCCAGCAGCCCCCTGGTGGGAGGGGTTCACTATGGCTACACCTTC

d_call: TRBD1
j_call: TRBJ1-5
v_call: TRBV6-5
cdr3_aa: CASSTYRDSNQPQHF
cdr3_nt: TGTGCCAGCAGTACCTACCGGGACAGTAATCAGCCCCAGCATTTT

d_call: TRBD1
j_call: TRBJ1-1
v_call: TRBV2
cdr3_aa: CASSDRGARQNTEAFF
cdr3_nt: TGTGCCAGCAGTGACAGGGGGGCCCGACAGAACACTGAAGCTTTCTTT

d_call: NA
j_call: TRBJ2-5
v_call: TRBV6-1
cdr3_aa: CASKGGTQETQYF
cdr3_nt: TGTGCCAGCAAGGGCGGGACGCAAGAGACCCAGTACTTC

d_call: NA
j_call: TRBJ1-2
v_call: TRBV5-1
cdr3_aa: CASSSRGGNYGYTF
cdr3_nt: TGCGCCAGCAGCTCGAGGGGGGGTAACTATGGCTACACCTTC

d_call: NA
j_call: TRBJ2-7
v_call: TRBV10-1
cdr3_aa: CASSEGVDPSYEQYF
cdr3_nt: TGCGCCAGCAGTGAGGGAGTAGACCCCTCCTACGAGCAGTACTTC

d_call: NA
j_call: TRBJ2-3
v_call: TRBV7-3
cdr3_aa: CASSLRAGSTDTQYF
cdr3_nt: TGTGCCAGCAGCCTAAGGGCAGGGAGCACAGATACGCAGTATTTT

d_call: TRBD1
j_call: TRBJ1-1
v_call: TRBV27
cdr3_aa: CASSMDRGNTEAFF
cdr3_nt: TGTGCCAGCAGCATGGACAGGGGAAACACTGAAGCTTTCTTT

d_call: TRBD1
j_call: TRBJ2-1
v_call: TRBV4-1
cdr3_aa: CASSQGRETGDSHEQFF
cdr3_nt: TGCGCCAGCAGCCAAGGGAGGGAGACAGGGGATTCCCATGAGCAGTTCTTC

d_call: NA
j_call: TRBJ1-5
v_call: TRBV28
cdr3_aa: CASSTGNQPQHF
cdr3_nt: TGTGCCAGCAGCACAGGGAATCAGCCCCAGCATTTT

d_call: NA
j_call: TRBJ1-1
v_call: TRBV6-1
cdr3_aa: CASSDAPGTEAFF
cdr3_nt: TGTGCCAGCAGTGATGCCCCGGGCACTGAAGCTTTCTTT

d_call: NA
j_call: TRBJ1-1
v_call: TRBV11-2
cdr3_aa: CASSFTVMNTEAFF
cdr3_nt: TGTGCCAGCAGCTTCACAGTTATGAACACTGAAGCTTTCTTT

d_call: NA
j_call: TRBJ2-7
v_call: TRBV29-1
cdr3_aa: CSVDLDSANEQYF
cdr3_nt: TGCAGCGTGGACCTGGACAGCGCGAATGAGCAGTACTTC